These 8 T cell receptor beta chains were all obtained from the same sample, sequenced in a study of T cell repertoires in cytomegalovirus infection. The antigens of these receptors remain unknown. TCRdb re-analysed the reads in MiXCR, keeping a single row per CDR3 protein. The table includes about 830,000 distinct CDR3 sequences, about 30% detected once. This sample comprised cultured CD8+ T cells from PBMCs, obtained from culture after CMV antigen stimulation. These receptors all come from a human donor in good health (CMV status not recorded). Some clones in this sample may be carry-over from other donors' samples.

J is TRBJ2-7 and V is TRBV4-2, with a tentative D call TRBD2 (7 bases). This CDR3 has 15 residues. The V end was cut by 2 bases, the J end by 5 bases, with 16 bases between. Germline V CDR1 and CDR2: LGHNA, YNFKEQ. CDR3 bases: TGTGCCAGCAGCCAAACCGCCAGGGGAGGGAACGAGCAGTACTTC. Residues: CASSQTARGGNEQYF.

As to this clonotype: This sequence may be a read error, since a much larger clone differs from it by one base. This chain uses TRBV7-9 with TRBJ2-3, with 11 nucleotides matching TRBD2. J lost 0 bases, V lost 7 bases, and 9 bases had no gene match. Germline V lookup: CDR1 SEHNR, CDR2 FQNEAQ (reference sequence). The CDR3 has 17 amino acids. The CDR3 spells CASNVLTSGASTDTQYF. The CDR3 nucleotides are TGTGCCAGCAACGTACTGACTAGCGGGGCTAGCACAGATACGCAGTATTTT.

Ten or more counts support this clonotype. V usage is TRBV12-3 or TRBV12-4 and J usage is TRBJ2-7, with 8 bases lining up with TRBD1. V trimming: 6 bases; J trimming: 1 base; junction bases outside the gene matches: 8. The CDR3 is made up of 15 amino acids. CDR3 region: CASSPRDRPSYEQYF. The CDR3 nucleotides read TGTGCCAGCAGCCCCCGGGACAGGCCTTCCTACGAGCAGTACTTC.

The CDR3 DNA follows: TGTGCTAGTGGTTTGGTGACCCGACAGGGGCCTAACGAGCAGTACGTC. Protein: CASGLVTRQGPNEQYV. The genes are TRBV12-5 and TRBJ2-7; 8 nucleotides line up with TRBD1. The CDR3 covers 16 residues. V shed 0 bases, J shed 5 bases, and the junction held 9 bases outside the gene matches. The germline V gene encodes CDR1 LGHNT and CDR2 FRNRAP.

This clonotype came up a few times. CDR3 sequence: CASSQAGTGGTGELFF. For the CDR3, the DNA is TGCGCCAGCAGCCAAGCCGGGACAGGGGGCACCGGGGAGCTGTTTTTT. The chain employs TRBV4-1 and TRBJ2-2; the match to TRBD1 covers 11 bases. With V trimmed by 1 base and J by 4 bases, 2 bases remained unmatched. Germline V gene data show CDR1 as MGHRA and CDR2 as YSYEKL. This CDR3 spans 16 amino acids.

This chain joins TRBV19 and TRBJ1-5; D is uncertain. From germline, CDR1 is LNHDA and CDR2 SQIVND (reference sequence). The V end lost 6 bases, the J end lost 0 bases, and 6 bases lay between the germline ends. The CDR3 is made up of 13 amino acids. The chain's CDR3 is CASRGSSNQPQHF. The CDR3 DNA is TGTGCCAGTAGGGGGTCTAGCAATCAGCCCCAGCATTTT.

On this clonotype itself: One base away lies a much larger clone, so this may be a sequencing read error. CDR3 amino acids: CTSSPYRLGTPQHF. CDR3 nucleotide sequence: TGTACCAGCAGCCCCTATAGGTTGGGTACGCCCCAGCATTTT. The chain links TRBV7-3 to TRBJ1-5, with unresolved D. Germline CDR1 is SGHTA and CDR2 is FQGTGA. The CDR3 length is 14 residues.

Ten or more counts support this clonotype. The chain employs TRBV7-2 and TRBJ1-4; D gene ambiguous. V was clipped by 3 bases and J by 3 bases, with 14 bases between them. The CDR3 consists of 16 residues. Germline assignment: CDR1 SGHTA and CDR2 FQGNSA. The DNA for the CDR3 is TGTGCCAGCAGCTTCCAACCAACAGCCCCTAATGAAAAACTGTTTTTT. This codes for CASSFQPTAPNEKLFF.